Below are 27 T cell receptor beta chains sequenced from a single sample in a study of PD-1 blockade in classical Hodgkin lymphoma. Sequenced by immunoSEQ multiplex PCR; TCRdb stores in-frame clones only, minus some. The table has roughly 25,000 clones, about 83% seen once. With no exception, relapse followed autologous stem cell transplantation in all patients, and brentuximab vedotin exposure varied. It was by magnetic negative selection that CD4+ T cells were purified from thawed PBMCs. The material was CD4+ T cells from blood, obtained at baseline. The receptors stem from a human donor with classical Hodgkin lymphoma.

V is TRBV9 and J is TRBJ1-2; D may be TRBD1 (5 bases). V lost 1 base to trimming and J lost 13 bases, with 17 bases between them. The CDR3 runs 13 residues. Per germline, CDR1 SGDLS and CDR2 YYNGEE. In nucleotides, the CDR3 is TGTGCCAGCAGCGTAACGTGGGAGGGGCGGTTCACCTTC. Translation gives CASSVTWEGRFTF.

The chain employs TRBV2 and TRBJ1-1; maybe TRBD1 (5 bases). CDR3 length: 14 residues. Germline V CDR1 and CDR2: SNHLY, FYNNEI. V lost 0 bases and J 5 bases, leaving 10 bases between the germline ends. This CDR3 is CASSEARGGTEAFF. DNA of the CDR3: TGTGCCAGCAGTGAAGCGCGGGGGGGGACTGAAGCTTTCTTT.

For the CDR3, the DNA is TGCGCCAGCAGCTTGGTCCCAGGTGTGAACACTGAAGCTTTCTTT. It codes for CASSLVPGVNTEAFF. The chain couples TRBV5-1 to TRBJ1-1; D uncertain. V was shortened by 0 bases and J by 0 bases, with 9 bases between the two germline ends. Per germline, CDR1 SGHRS and CDR2 YFSETQ. The CDR3 sequence is 15 residues long. The complete variable domain, with remaining parts taken from reference TRBV5-1 and TRBJ1-1, reads KAGVTQTPRYLIKTRGQQVTLSCSPISGHRSVSWYQQTPGQGLQFLFEYFSETQRNKGNFPGRFSGRQFSNSRSEMNVSTLELGDSALYLCASSLVPGVNTEAFFGQGTRLTVV.

V is TRBV12-5 and J is TRBJ2-5, with D perhaps TRBD1 or TRBD2 (6 bases each). This CDR3 spans 13 amino acids. Per germline, CDR1 LGHNT and CDR2 FRNRAP. The V end lost 3 bases, the J end lost 5 bases, and 10 bases lay between the germline ends. CDR3 DNA: TGTGCTAGTGGTTTCGGGGGCGAGGAGACCCAGTACTTC. Translation: CASGFGGEETQYF.

This chain uses TRBV4-1 with TRBJ1-2; a possible D gene is TRBD1 (5 bases). This CDR3 is 13 amino acids long. Germline values: CDR1 MGHRA, CDR2 YSYEKL. The ends were cut back, 1 base at V and 4 bases at J, with 7 bases in the middle. CDR3 region: CASSQGDGYGYTF. CDR3 nucleotide sequence: TGCGCCAGCAGCCAAGGGGACGGCTATGGCTACACCTTC.

The chain employs TRBV16 and TRBJ1-5, with unresolved D. Germline V CDR1 and CDR2: KGHSY, FQNENV. Trimming stripped 5 bases from V and 2 bases from J, with 7 bases between. This CDR3 is 13 amino acids long. CDR3 coding DNA: TGTGCCAGCAGCATCCAGGGCAATCAGCCCCAGCATTTT. Translated, it gives CASSIQGNQPQHF.

The CDR3 sequence: CASSFLTGWGYGYTF. DNA for the CDR3: TGTGCCAGCAGTTTTTTGACAGGGTGGGGGTATGGCTACACCTTC. The V call is TRBV28, the J call TRBJ1-2; 7 bases match TRBD1. The CDR3 is made up of 15 amino acids. The junction had 9 bases not matched to a gene; V was cut back by 3 bases and J by 5 bases. Germline CDR1 is MDHEN and CDR2 is SYDVKM.

The chain couples TRBV28 to TRBJ1-2, with D possibly matching TRBD1 (6 bases). CDR1 and CDR2 from the germline V gene are MDHEN and SYDVKM. The V and J ends lost 6 bases and 3 bases respectively, with 11 bases between them. The CDR3 runs to 13 residues. As DNA, the CDR3 is TGTGCCAGCAGGGCTACAGGGTACTATGGCTACACCTTC. Amino acid sequence: CASRATGYYGYTF.

This clone has only one observation. This sample also contains other DNA sequences that code for the same CDR3. This chain connects TRBV12-2 to TRBJ2-7; the table's D call of TRBD1 was not tested on the DNA. TRBV12-2 is a listed pseudogene. The CDR3 has 13 amino acids. The CDR3 sequence is CASRMTRRPEQYF. CDR3 nucleotides: TGTGCAAGTCGCATGACAAGAAGGCCCGAGCAGTACTTC.

V and J are TRBV7-9 and TRBJ1-2; TRBD1 matches 7 bases. Trimming took 5 bases from V and 4 from J; bases not matched to a gene: 13. Germline V gene sequence: CDR1 SEHNR, CDR2 FQNEAQ (reference sequence). This CDR3 region has 16 residues. CDR3 in DNA: TGTGCCAGCAGCCTGGGACAGACAACGCAAACCTATGGCTACACCTTC. Amino acid sequence: CASSLGQTTQTYGYTF.

The V and J genes are TRBV6-5 and TRBJ1-1; D may be TRBD1 (5 bases). Trimming stripped 1 base from V and 3 bases from J, with 9 bases between. The V gene's germline CDR1 is MNHEY and CDR2 SVGAGI. The CDR3 sequence is 14 residues long. CDR3 in amino acids: CASSYYQGDTEAFF. The CDR3 DNA reads TGTGCCAGCAGTTACTACCAGGGAGACACTGAAGCTTTCTTT.

The chain combines TRBV5-1 with TRBJ1-5, with D perhaps TRBD1 (5 bases). The germline CDR1 and CDR2 sequences are SGHRS and YFSETQ. V lost 0 bases and J 2 bases, leaving 9 bases between the germline ends. The CDR3 is 15 residues long. CDR3 nucleotide sequence: TGCGCCAGCAGCTTGGGCCAGGGACGCAATCAGCCCCAGCATTTT. Translating it yields CASSLGQGRNQPQHF.

This clone is medium-sized in the sample. This sample includes further DNA sequences coding for the same CDR3. The chain has TRBV2 and TRBJ1-2; 7 bases are shared with TRBD1. Germline loops: CDR1 SNHLY, CDR2 FYNNEI. With 6 bases clipped from V and 4 bases from J, the junction kept 5 bases outside the gene matches. The CDR3 is 13 amino acids. The CDR3 protein is CASSEDRSYGYTF. CDR3 DNA sequence: TGTGCCAGCAGCGAGGACAGGTCCTATGGCTACACCTTC.

The sample holds one count of this clone. The chain carries TRBV5-1 and TRBJ2-2; TRBD1 matches at 7 bases. The CDR3 totals 15 residues. The V segment lost 2 bases and the J segment 5 bases; nucleotides outside the gene matches: 6. The germline CDR1 and CDR2 sequences are SGHRS and YFSETQ. In DNA form, the CDR3 reads TGCGCCAGCAGCTTTACAGGGGAGAAAACCGGGGAGCTGTTTTTT. Amino acids: CASSFTGEKTGELFF.

The gene calls are TRBV21-1 and TRBJ2-3; the DNA was not used to check the table's D call, TRBD1. TRBV21-1 is a pseudogene segment. The CDR3 is 13 amino acids. The CDR3 coding sequence is TGTGCCAGCAGCAGACAGGGAACAGATACGCAGTATTTT. Its translation: CASSRQGTDTQYF.

This chain's CDR3 is CASSDGTYNSPLHF. In nucleotides, the CDR3 is TGTGCCAGCAGTGACGGAACCTATAATTCACCCCTCCACTTT. The chain is built from TRBV25-1 and TRBJ1-6; D ambiguous. Germline V gene sequence: CDR1 MGHDK, CDR2 SYGVNS. The CDR3 has 14 residues. Trimming removed 3 bases from V and 2 bases from J, with 5 bases in between.

This clone was detected only a few times. This rearrangement joins TRBV29-1 to TRBJ2-1; TRBD2 might be the D (5 bases). The CDR3 sequence is 15 residues long. The V gene lost 4 bases and the J gene lost 5 bases, with 18 bases spanning the gap. Germline CDR1 and CDR2: SQVTM and ANQGSEA. The CDR3 DNA reads TGCAGCGTTGTTCGTTTGGATATGAGGGACAATGAGCAGTTCTTC. Protein product: CSVVRLDMRDNEQFF.

The chain uses TRBV7-2 and TRBJ1-3; D remains ambiguous. Trimming removed 1 base at V and 1 base at J, with 11 bases between. Germline V lookup: CDR1 SGHTA, CDR2 FQGNSA. The CDR3 length is 16 residues. In DNA form, the CDR3 reads TGTGCCAGCAGCTTAGGCGGTGCATGGTCTGGAAACACCATATATTTT. Translation: CASSLGGAWSGNTIYF.

The chain carries TRBV9 and TRBJ2-3; D not certain. The CDR3 contains 12 residues. Deletions cut 0 bases from V and 4 bases from J, with 3 bases between. Germline V gene lookup returns CDR1 SGDLS and CDR2 YYNGEE. In nucleotides, the CDR3 is TGTGCCAGCAGCGTAGTGGCAGATACGCAGTATTTT. Translating it yields CASSVVADTQYF.

The genes are TRBV7-8 and TRBJ1-3; D is undetermined. V was cut by 1 base and J by 2 bases, with 12 bases left in between. This CDR3 contains 16 residues. Germline CDR1 and CDR2: SGHVS and FQNEAQ. The CDR3 sequence is CASSLVLGRTGNTIYF. CDR3 DNA: TGTGCCAGCAGCTTAGTTTTGGGAAGGACTGGAAACACCATATATTTT.

This clone was recorded only once. V usage is TRBV5-1 and J usage is TRBJ1-1; a possible D gene is TRBD1 (6 bases). The CDR3 runs to 14 residues. From germline, CDR1 is SGHRS and CDR2 YFSETQ. The V gene lost 3 bases and the J gene lost 0 bases, with 9 bases spanning the gap. This chain's CDR3 is CASSSRQVNTEAFF. The CDR3 bases are TGCGCCAGCAGCTCCAGACAGGTGAACACTGAAGCTTTCTTT.

J is TRBJ1-1 and V is TRBV10-3, with D tentatively TRBD1 (5 bases). This CDR3 comprises 14 residues. Germline V lookup: CDR1 ENHRY, CDR2 SYGVKD. The V gene lost 3 bases and the J gene lost 5 bases, with 13 bases spanning the gap. CDR3 in DNA: TGTGCCATCAGTGATCCCCGAGAGGGGACTGAAGCTTTCTTT. Translation: CAISDPREGTEAFF.

This chain uses TRBV20-1 with TRBJ2-3; D might be TRBD2 (5 bases). V lost 3 bases, J lost 7 bases, and 8 bases lay in between. The V gene's germline CDR1 is DFQATT and CDR2 SNEGSKA (reference sequence). CDR3 length: 11 amino acids. This CDR3 reads CSASTDYTQYF. CDR3 DNA: TGCAGTGCTAGCACGGACTATACGCAGTATTTT.

The gene calls are TRBV18 and TRBJ1-3, with D possibly TRBD1 on 5 matching bases. The V end lost 3 bases, the J end lost 2 bases, and 14 bases lay between the germline ends. Germline V gene data show CDR1 as KGHSH and CDR2 as LQKENI. This CDR3 contains 16 residues. The CDR3 reads CASSPRELGAGNTIYF. The CDR3 nucleotides are TGTGCCAGCTCACCGAGGGAGCTAGGGGCTGGAAACACCATATATTTT.

V gene TRBV6-5 combines with J gene TRBJ1-5, with D uncertain. Germline V gene lookup returns CDR1 MNHEY and CDR2 SVGAGI. The CDR3 runs 13 residues. V dropped 6 bases and J dropped 5 bases, with 11 bases sitting between them. The CDR3 coding sequence is TGTGCCAGCAGCTACGGGGTCGATCAGCCCCAGCATTTT. It specifies CASSYGVDQPQHF.

J is TRBJ2-3 and V is TRBV18, with 13 positions matching TRBD2. CDR1 is KGHSH, CDR2 LQKENI, per germline. The CDR3 is 16 amino acids. V trimming: 6 bases; J trimming: 10 bases; junction bases outside the gene matches: 13. The CDR3 nucleotides read TGTGCCAGCTCTTCCAAGGGACTAGCGGGGACCGATTCGCAGTATTTT. This translates into CASSSKGLAGTDSQYF.

This sequence joins TRBV7-6 and TRBJ1-2; the D gene is possibly TRBD1 (5 bases). Per the germline V gene, CDR1 is SGHVS and CDR2 is FNYEAQ. Trimming left V 0 bases short and J 0 bases short, with 11 bases between. This CDR3 contains 16 residues. The CDR3 coding sequence is TGTGCCAGCAGCTTAGCGGTCGGGGGGGCTAACTATGGCTACACCTTC. Translated, it gives CASSLAVGGANYGYTF.